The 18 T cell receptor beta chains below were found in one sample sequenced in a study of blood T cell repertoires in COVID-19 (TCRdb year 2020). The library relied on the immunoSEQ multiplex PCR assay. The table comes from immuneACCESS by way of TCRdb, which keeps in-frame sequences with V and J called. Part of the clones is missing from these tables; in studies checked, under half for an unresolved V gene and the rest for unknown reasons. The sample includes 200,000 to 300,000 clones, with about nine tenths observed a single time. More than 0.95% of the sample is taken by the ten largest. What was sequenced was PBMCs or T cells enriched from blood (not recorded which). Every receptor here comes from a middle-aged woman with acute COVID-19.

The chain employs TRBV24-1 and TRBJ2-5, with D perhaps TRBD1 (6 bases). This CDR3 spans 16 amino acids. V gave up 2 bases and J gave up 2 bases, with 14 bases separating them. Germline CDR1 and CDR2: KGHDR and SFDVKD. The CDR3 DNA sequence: TGTGCCACCAGTGATTCCCATCGGACAGAACAAGAGACCCAGTACTTC. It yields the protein CATSDSHRTEQETQYF.

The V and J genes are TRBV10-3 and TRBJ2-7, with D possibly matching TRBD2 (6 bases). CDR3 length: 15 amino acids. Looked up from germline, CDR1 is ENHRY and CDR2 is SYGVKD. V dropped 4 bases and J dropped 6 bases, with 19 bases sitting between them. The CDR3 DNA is TGTGCCATCAGTGGATCCAGGTCGGGAGTTAGCGAGCAGTACGTC. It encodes CAISGSRSGVSEQYV.

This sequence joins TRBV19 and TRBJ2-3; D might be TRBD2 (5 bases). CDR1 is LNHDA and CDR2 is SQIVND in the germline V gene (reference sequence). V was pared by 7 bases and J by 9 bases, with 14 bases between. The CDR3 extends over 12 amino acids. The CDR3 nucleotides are TGTGCCAGTACTACCGAGGGAACGACGCAGTATTTT. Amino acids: CASTTEGTTQYF. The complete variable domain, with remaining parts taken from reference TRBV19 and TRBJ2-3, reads DGGITQSPKYLFRKEGQNVTLSCEQNLNHDAMYWYRQDPGQGLRLIYYSQIVNDFQKGDIAEGYSVSREKKESFPLTVTSAQKNPTAFYLCASTTEGTTQYFGPGTRLTVL.

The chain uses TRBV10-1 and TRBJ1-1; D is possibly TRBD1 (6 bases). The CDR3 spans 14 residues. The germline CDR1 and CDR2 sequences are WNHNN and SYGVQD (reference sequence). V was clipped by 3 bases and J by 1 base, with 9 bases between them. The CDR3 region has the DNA TGCGCCAGCAGTGATCCGGGACAGAACACTGAAGCTTTCTTT. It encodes CASSDPGQNTEAFF.

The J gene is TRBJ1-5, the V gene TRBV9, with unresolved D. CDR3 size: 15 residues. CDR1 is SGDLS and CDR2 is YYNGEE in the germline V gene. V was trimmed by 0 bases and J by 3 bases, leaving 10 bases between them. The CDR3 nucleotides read TGTGCCAGCAGCGTAGGTGGCAGGCTCAATCAGCCCCAGCATTTT. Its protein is CASSVGGRLNQPQHF.

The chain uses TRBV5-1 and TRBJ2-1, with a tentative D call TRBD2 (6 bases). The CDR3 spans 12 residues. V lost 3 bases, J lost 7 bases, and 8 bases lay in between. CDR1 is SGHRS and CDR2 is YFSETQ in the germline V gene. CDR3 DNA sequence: TGCGCCAGCAGCTCGACTAGGAATGAGCAGTTCTTC. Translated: CASSSTRNEQFF.

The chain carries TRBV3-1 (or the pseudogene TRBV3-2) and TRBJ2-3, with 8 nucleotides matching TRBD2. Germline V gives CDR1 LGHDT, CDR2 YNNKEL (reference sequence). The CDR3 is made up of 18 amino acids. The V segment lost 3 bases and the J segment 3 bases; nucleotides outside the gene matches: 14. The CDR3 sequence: CASSQGPLREGVTDTQYF. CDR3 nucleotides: TGTGCCAGCAGCCAGGGCCCTTTACGGGAGGGCGTAACAGATACGCAGTATTTT.

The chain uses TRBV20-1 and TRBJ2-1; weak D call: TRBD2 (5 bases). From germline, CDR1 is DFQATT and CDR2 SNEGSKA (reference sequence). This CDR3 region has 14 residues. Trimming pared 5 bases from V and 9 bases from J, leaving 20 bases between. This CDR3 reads CSAGGSRVSREQFF. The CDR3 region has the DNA TGCAGTGCTGGTGGCTCGAGGGTCTCCCGTGAGCAGTTCTTC.

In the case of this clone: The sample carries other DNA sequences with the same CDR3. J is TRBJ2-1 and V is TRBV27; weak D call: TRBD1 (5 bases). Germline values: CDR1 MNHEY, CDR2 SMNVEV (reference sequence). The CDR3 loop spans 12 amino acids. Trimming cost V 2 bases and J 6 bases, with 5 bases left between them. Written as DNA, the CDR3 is TGTGCCAGCAGTTTACAGGGCAATGAGCAGTTCTTC. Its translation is CASSLQGNEQFF.

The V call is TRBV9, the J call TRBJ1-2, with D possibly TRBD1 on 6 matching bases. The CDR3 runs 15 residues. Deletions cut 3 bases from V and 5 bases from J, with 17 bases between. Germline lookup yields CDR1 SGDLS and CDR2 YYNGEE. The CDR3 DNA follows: TGTGCCAGCAGCGCAACTCCCGGGACAACGTATGGCTACACCTTC. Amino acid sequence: CASSATPGTTYGYTF. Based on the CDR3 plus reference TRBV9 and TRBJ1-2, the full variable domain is DSGVTQTPKHLITATGQRVTLRCSPRSGDLSVYWYQQSLDQGLQFLIQYYNGEERAKGNILERFSAQQFPDLHSELNLSSLELGDSALYFCASSATPGTTYGYTFGSGTRLTVV.

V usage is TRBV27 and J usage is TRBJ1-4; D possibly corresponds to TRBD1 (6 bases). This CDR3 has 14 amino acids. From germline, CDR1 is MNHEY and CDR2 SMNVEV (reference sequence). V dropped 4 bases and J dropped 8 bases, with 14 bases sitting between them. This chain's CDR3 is CASSSDRTGEKLFF. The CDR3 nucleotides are TGTGCCAGCAGTTCCGACAGGACGGGGGAAAAACTGTTTTTT. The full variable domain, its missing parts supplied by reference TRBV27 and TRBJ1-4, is EAQVTQNPRYLITVTGKKLTVTCSQNMNHEYMSWYRQDPGLGLRQIYYSMNVEVTDKGDVPEGYKVSRKEKRNFPLILESPSPNQTSLYFCASSSDRTGEKLFFGSGTQLSVL.

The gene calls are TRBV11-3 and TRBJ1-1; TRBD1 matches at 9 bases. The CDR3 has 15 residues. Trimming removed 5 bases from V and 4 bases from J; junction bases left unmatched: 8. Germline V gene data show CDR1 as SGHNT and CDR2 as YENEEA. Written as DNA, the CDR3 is TGTGCCAGCAGCGCACCGGGACAGGGACGCACTGAAGCTTTCTTT. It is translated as CASSAPGQGRTEAFF.

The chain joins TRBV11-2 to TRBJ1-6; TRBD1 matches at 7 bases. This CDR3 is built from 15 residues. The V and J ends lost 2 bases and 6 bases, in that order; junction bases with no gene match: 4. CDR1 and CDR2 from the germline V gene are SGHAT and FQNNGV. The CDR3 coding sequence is TGTGCCAGCAGCTTACGGGACAGACCTAATTCACCCCTCCACTTT. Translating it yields CASSLRDRPNSPLHF.

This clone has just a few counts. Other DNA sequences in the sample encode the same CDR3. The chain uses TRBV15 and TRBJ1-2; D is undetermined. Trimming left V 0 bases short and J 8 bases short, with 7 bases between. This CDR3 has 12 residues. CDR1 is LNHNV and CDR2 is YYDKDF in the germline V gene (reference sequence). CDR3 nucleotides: TGTGCCACCAGCAGAGACAGTTACGGCTACACCTTC. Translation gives CATSRDSYGYTF.

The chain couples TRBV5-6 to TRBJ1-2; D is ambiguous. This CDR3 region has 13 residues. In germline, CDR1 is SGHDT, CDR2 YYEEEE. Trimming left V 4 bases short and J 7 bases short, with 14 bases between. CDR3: CASSIAAYRGYTF. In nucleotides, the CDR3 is TGTGCCAGCAGCATCGCGGCATACCGTGGCTACACCTTC. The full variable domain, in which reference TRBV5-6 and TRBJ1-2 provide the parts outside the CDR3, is DAGVTQSPTHLIKTRGQQVTLRCSPKSGHDTVSWYQQALGQGPQFIFQYYEEEERQRGNFPDRFSGHQFPNYSSELNVNALLLGDSALYLCASSIAAYRGYTFGSGTRLTVV.

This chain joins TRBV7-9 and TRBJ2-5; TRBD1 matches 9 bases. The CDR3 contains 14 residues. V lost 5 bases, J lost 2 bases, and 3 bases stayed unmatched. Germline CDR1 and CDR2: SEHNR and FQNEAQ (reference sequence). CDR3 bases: TGTGCCAGCAGCCCCGGGACAGGGCAAGAGACCCAGTACTTC. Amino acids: CASSPGTGQETQYF.

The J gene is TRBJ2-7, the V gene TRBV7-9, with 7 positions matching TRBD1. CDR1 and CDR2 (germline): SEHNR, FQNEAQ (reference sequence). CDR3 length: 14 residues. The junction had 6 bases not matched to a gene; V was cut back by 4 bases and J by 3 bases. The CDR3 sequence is CASSSPGQNYEQYF. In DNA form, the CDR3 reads TGTGCCAGCAGCTCACCGGGACAGAACTACGAGCAGTACTTC.

CDR3 loop: CASSVGGFRQETQYF. The CDR3 region has the DNA TGTGCCAGCAGCGTAGGCGGGTTTCGTCAAGAGACCCAGTACTTC. This rearrangement joins TRBV9 to TRBJ2-5; D is possibly TRBD2 (5 bases). The germline V gene has CDR1 SGDLS and CDR2 YYNGEE. Deletions cut 0 bases from V and 2 bases from J, with 11 bases between. CDR3 length: 15 amino acids.